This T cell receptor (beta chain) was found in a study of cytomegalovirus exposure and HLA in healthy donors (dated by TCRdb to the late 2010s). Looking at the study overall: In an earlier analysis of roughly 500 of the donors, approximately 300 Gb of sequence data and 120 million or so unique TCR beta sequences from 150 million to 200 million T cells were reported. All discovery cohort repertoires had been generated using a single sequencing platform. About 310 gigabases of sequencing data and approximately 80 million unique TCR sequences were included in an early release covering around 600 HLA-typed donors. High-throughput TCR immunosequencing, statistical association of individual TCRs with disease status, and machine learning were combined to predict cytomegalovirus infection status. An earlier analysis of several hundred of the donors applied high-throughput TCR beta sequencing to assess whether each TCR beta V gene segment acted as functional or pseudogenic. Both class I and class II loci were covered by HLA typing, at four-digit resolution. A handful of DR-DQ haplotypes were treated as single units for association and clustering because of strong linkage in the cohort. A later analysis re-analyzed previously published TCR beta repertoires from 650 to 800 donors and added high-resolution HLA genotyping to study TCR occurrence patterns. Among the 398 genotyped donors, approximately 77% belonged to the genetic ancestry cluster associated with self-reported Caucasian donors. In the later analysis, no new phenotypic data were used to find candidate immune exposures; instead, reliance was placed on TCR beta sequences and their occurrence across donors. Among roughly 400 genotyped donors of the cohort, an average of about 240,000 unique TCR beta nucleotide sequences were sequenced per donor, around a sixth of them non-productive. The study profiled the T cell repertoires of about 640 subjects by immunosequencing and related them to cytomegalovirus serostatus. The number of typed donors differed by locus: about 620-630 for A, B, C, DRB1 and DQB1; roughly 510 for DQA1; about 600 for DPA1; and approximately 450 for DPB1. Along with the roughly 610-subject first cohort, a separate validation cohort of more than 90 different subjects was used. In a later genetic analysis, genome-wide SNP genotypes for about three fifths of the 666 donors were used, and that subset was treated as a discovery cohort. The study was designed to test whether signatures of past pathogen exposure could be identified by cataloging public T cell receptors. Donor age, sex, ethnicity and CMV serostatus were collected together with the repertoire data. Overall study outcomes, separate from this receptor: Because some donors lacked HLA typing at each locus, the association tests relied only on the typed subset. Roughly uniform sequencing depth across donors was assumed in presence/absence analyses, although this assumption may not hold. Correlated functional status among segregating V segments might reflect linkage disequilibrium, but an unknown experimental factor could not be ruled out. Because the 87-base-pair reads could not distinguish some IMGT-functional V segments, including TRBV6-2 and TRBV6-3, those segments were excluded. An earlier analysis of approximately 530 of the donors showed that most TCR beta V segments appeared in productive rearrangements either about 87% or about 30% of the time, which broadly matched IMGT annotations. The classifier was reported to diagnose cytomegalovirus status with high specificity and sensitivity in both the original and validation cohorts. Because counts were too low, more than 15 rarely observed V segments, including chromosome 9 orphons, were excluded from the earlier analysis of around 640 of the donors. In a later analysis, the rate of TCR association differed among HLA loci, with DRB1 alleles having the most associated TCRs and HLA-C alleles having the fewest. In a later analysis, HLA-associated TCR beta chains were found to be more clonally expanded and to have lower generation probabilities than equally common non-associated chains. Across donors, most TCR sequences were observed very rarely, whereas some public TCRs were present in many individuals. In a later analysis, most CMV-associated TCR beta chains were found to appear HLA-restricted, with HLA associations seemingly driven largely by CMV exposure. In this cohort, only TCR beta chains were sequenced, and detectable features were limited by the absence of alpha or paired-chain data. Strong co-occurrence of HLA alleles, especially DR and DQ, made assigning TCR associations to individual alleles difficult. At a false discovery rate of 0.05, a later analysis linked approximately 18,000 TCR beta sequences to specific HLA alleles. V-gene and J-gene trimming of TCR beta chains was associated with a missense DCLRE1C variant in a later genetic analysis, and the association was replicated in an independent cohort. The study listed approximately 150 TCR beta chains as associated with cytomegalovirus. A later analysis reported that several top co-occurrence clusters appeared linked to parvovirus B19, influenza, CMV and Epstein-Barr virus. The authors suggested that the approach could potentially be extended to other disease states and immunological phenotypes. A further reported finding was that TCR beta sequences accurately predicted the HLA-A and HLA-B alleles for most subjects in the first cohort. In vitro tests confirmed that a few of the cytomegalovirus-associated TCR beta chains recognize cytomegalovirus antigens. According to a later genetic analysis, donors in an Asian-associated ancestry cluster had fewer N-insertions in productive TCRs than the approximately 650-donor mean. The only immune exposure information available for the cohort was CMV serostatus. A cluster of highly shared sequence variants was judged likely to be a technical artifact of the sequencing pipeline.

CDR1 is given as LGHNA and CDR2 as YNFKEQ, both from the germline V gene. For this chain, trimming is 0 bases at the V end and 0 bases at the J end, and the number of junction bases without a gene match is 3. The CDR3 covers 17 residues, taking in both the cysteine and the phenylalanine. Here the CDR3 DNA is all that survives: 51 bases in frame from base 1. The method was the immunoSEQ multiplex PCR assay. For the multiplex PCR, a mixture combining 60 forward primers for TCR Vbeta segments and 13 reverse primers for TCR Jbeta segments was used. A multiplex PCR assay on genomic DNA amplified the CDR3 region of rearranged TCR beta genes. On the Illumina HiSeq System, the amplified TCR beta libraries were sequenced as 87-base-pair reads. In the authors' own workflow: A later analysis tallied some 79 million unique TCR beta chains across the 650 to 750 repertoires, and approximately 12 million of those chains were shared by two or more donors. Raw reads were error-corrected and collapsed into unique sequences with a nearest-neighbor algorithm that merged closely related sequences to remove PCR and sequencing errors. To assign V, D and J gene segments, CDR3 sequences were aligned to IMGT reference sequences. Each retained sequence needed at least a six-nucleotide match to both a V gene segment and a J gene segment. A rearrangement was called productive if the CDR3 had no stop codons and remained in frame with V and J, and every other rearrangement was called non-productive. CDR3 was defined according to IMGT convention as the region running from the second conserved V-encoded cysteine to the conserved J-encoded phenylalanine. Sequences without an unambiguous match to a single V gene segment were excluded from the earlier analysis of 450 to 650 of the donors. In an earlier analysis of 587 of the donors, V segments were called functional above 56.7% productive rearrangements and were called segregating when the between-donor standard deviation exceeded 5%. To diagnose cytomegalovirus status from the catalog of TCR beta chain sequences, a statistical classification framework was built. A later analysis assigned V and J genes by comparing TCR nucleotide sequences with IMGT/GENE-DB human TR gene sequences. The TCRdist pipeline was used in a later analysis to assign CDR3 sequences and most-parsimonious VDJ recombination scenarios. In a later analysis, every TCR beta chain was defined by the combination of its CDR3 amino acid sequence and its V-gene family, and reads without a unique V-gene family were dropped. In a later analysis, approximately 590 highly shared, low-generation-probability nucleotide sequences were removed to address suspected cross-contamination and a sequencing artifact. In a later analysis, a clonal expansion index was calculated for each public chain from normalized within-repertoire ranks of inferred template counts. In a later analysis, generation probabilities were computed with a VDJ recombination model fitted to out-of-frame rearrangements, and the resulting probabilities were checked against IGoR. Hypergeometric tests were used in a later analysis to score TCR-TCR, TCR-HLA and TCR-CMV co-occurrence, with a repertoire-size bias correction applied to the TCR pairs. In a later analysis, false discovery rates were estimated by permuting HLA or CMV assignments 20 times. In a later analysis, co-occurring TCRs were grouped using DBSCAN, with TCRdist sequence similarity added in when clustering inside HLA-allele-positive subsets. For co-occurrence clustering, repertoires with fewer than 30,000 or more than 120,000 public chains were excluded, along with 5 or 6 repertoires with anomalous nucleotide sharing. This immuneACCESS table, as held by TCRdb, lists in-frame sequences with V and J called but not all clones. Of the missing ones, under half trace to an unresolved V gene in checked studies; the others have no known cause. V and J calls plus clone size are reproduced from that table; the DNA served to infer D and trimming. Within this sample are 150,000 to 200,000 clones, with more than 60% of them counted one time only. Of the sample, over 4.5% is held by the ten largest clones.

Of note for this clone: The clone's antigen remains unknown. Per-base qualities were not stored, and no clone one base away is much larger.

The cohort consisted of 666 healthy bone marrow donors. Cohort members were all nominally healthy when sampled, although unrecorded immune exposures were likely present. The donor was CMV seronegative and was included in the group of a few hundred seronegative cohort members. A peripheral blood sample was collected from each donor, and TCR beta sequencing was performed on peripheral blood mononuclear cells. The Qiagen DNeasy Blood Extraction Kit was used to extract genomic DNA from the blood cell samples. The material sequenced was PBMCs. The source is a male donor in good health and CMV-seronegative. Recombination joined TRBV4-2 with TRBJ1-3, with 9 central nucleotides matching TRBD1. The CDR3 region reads CASSQETGGSSGNTIYF. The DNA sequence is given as TGTGCCAGCAGCCAAGAGACAGGGGGAAGCTCTGGAAACACCATATATTTT.